The rows below give T cell receptor beta chains drawn from one sample of a study of blood T cell repertoires in COVID-19. Method: immunoSEQ multiplex PCR; TCRdb's copy keeps in-frame clones and lacks some. The sample includes 290,000 or so clones, around 87% of them seen just once. The sequenced sample was peripheral blood. These receptors all stem from an older man with acute or convalescent COVID-19. Each CDR3 is given with its conserved first and last residue. D genes are given only for firm matches. Clone size appears in some rows only: once, few, many, or a class for an expanded clone.

v_gene: TRBV28; j_gene: TRBJ1-2; d_gene: TRBD1; abundance: .; CDR3aa: CASSPGGQGYGYTF; CDR3nt: TGTGCCAGCAGCCCCGGGGGACAGGGCTATGGCTACACCTTC
v_gene: TRBV3-1/TRBV3-2; j_gene: TRBJ2-1; d_gene: .; abundance: few; CDR3aa: CASSQGSAVTYNEQFF; CDR3nt: TGTGCCAGCAGCCAAGGGTCTGCGGTAACGTACAATGAGCAGTTCTTC
v_gene: TRBV27; j_gene: TRBJ2-5; d_gene: .; abundance: .; CDR3aa: CASSPGGSGETQYF; CDR3nt: TGTGCCAGCAGCCCAGGGGGGAGCGGGGAGACCCAGTACTTC
v_gene: TRBV29-1; j_gene: TRBJ1-2; d_gene: .; abundance: .; CDR3aa: CSALEWGGYTF; CDR3nt: TGCAGCGCTTTGGAGTGGGGCGGCTACACCTTC
v_gene: TRBV28; j_gene: TRBJ1-5; d_gene: .; abundance: .; CDR3aa: CASSTRGTLRIRPQHF; CDR3nt: TGTGCCAGCAGTACGAGAGGGACACTCCGGATCAGGCCCCAGCATTTT
v_gene: TRBV3-1/TRBV3-2; j_gene: TRBJ1-5; d_gene: .; abundance: .; CDR3aa: CASSQGTANQPQHF; CDR3nt: TGTGCCAGCAGCCAAGGGACAGCTAATCAGCCCCAGCATTTT
v_gene: TRBV19; j_gene: TRBJ1-5; d_gene: TRBD1; abundance: .; CDR3aa: CASSHRGQDYQPQHF; CDR3nt: TGTGCCAGTAGCCACAGGGGGCAGGACTATCAGCCCCAGCATTTT
v_gene: TRBV2; j_gene: TRBJ1-2; d_gene: TRBD1; abundance: once; CDR3aa: CASRARDRGDGYTF; CDR3nt: TGTGCCAGCAGAGCCCGGGACAGGGGCGATGGCTACACCTTC
v_gene: TRBV19; j_gene: TRBJ2-7; d_gene: TRBD2; abundance: .; CDR3aa: CASSITAGEGSHEQYF; CDR3nt: TGTGCCAGTAGTATAACCGCGGGGGAAGGCTCCCACGAGCAGTACTTC
v_gene: TRBV3-1/TRBV3-2; j_gene: TRBJ2-1; d_gene: TRBD1; abundance: .; CDR3aa: CASSEGQGWGKFF; CDR3nt: TGTGCCAGCAGCGAAGGACAGGGGTGGGGAAAGTTCTTC
v_gene: TRBV6-6; j_gene: TRBJ2-7; d_gene: TRBD2; abundance: .; CDR3aa: CASHSSGALSYEQYF; CDR3nt: TGTGCCAGCCATTCAAGCGGGGCGTTATCCTACGAGCAGTACTTC
v_gene: TRBV7-3; j_gene: TRBJ2-1; d_gene: TRBD1; abundance: .; CDR3aa: CASSPGQGPYNEQFF; CDR3nt: TGTGCCAGCAGCCCTGGACAGGGACCCTACAATGAGCAGTTCTTC
v_gene: TRBV15; j_gene: TRBJ1-5; d_gene: TRBD1; abundance: .; CDR3aa: CATGTGQGVYGNQPQHF; CDR3nt: TGTGCCACCGGAACGGGACAGGGGGTGTATGGCAATCAGCCCCAGCATTTT
v_gene: TRBV19; j_gene: TRBJ1-1; d_gene: .; abundance: once; CDR3aa: CASSPYWSAGDTEAFF; CDR3nt: TGTGCCAGTAGTCCTTACTGGAGTGCGGGGGACACTGAAGCTTTCTTT
v_gene: TRBV2; j_gene: TRBJ2-3; d_gene: .; abundance: .; CDR3aa: CASTGVGPTDTQYF; CDR3nt: TGTGCCAGCACGGGAGTTGGTCCCACAGATACGCAGTATTTT
v_gene: TRBV24-1; j_gene: TRBJ2-3; d_gene: .; abundance: once; CDR3aa: CATSESGTTDTQYF; CDR3nt: TGTGCCACCAGTGAGAGCGGTACGACAGATACGCAGTATTTT
v_gene: TRBV9; j_gene: TRBJ2-1; d_gene: .; abundance: .; CDR3aa: CASSVGTGVSSYNEQFF; CDR3nt: TGTGCCAGCAGCGTAGGTACGGGAGTGAGCTCCTACAATGAGCAGTTCTTC